This record looks at one TCR beta chain sequence and its context. This clone's antigen is unknown. No much larger clonotype is one base removed from it; base qualities were not supplied. The donors were healthy, HIV-negative adults with no recently reported acute infections or vaccinations. All donors were Caucasian adults living in Nashville, Tennessee, USA. CD4+ T cells were enriched through magnetic negative selection, after which naive cells were positively selected on CD45RA and the remaining negative fraction served as the memory subset. After blood collection by leukapheresis, PBMCs were isolated using Ficoll-Histopaque density gradient centrifugation and then cryopreserved in the vapor phase of liquid nitrogen. Purity and quantity of every magnetically sorted T cell population were checked by analytical flow cytometry. Each sorted fraction had its genomic DNA isolated and then quantified by UV absorbance on a Nanodrop 2000c.

This entry comes from a study of shared clonotypes between healthy human individuals (dated by TCRdb to between 2020 and 2021). Notes on the research overall: The cohort comprised a couple of women and a few men aged 18 to 49 years. Per donor, three plates each were used for CD4 naive and CD4 memory, two for CD8 naive, and one for CD8 memory. To estimate repertoire size and how much clonotypes are shared between individuals, the study performed deep sequencing of blood TCR repertoires from five healthy adults. To increase sequencing depth and limit assay-specific biases, different laboratories used diverse techniques to prepare libraries and sequence TCR repertoires. Between about 0.94 and 8.9 billion PBMCs per donor were obtained by leukapheresis. Overall study outcomes, separate from this receptor: Higher generation probabilities were observed for clonotypes shared by all four sorted-subset donors than for non-shared clonotypes. Naive subsets generally had larger estimated clonotype richness than memory subsets did. Approximately 5% of naive CD4, approximately 3.7% of naive CD8, roughly 2.4% of memory CD4, and 0.35% to 0.5% of memory CD8 clonotypes were shared across several donors. Pairwise subsampling indicated that sequencing depth was expected to affect the degree of clonotype sharing among donors. Sampling was restricted to blood, and TCR repertoires in tissue are likely to differ from TCR repertoires in blood. Rarefaction of sorted-subset datasets indicated incomplete sequencing despite the large sequencing depth. Because the study included only a small number of donors, the genetic and exposure-history diversity represented was limited.

Using the deep immunoSEQ assay, multiplex PCR amplified TCR CDR3 regions from genomic DNA. Extracted genomic DNA from each cell subset was spread evenly across all wells of several immunoSEQ 96-well plates, with each plate serving as a replicate. For sorted subsets, approximately 190 ng genomic DNA, equal to 30,000 to 35,000 T cell genomes, was loaded into each replicate PCR. Purified libraries were quantified with a Qubit 3.0 fluorometer, sized on a Bioanalyzer 2100, and re-quantified with the KAPA Library Quantification kit. A separate single-read 150-cycle Illumina NextSeq 550 flow cell was used to sequence each immunoSEQ 96-well plate. On the study's bioinformatics: Because only junctional sequences without quality scores were contained in the immunoSEQ output, filtering matching that applied to full-length reads could not be performed. Sequences were annotated with PyIR, a Python wrapper for IgBLAST v1.9, and V/J genes and CDR3 were assigned using IMGT germline references. Reads were removed for weak V/J assignments (E-value above 1e-6), missing CDR3, stop codons, out-of-frame junctions, or ambiguous translated residues. V3J clonotypes were defined as sequences sharing an identical inferred V gene, J gene, and CDR3 amino acid sequence. Percentage overlap between repertoires was calculated by dividing the number of shared unique clonotypes by the size of the smaller repertoire. Repertoire richness was assessed with RTK rarefaction, the Chao1 estimator, and Recon v2.1 estimates of unobserved clonotypes. Generation probabilities for all TCRbeta clonotypes obtained by the gDNA method from several donors were computed using OLGA. TCRdb provides this immuneACCESS table in a form limited to in-frame rearrangements. Some clones are lacking; in checked studies, under half of them reflect an unresolved V gene, and why the rest are absent is not known. V, J and clone size were drawn from that table, and D and trimming were deduced from the DNA. Here the sample has millions of clones; approximately 95% occur a single time. The ten most abundant clones make up 0.39% of the sample.

Inclusive of the bounding cysteine and phenylalanine, the CDR3 is 13 residues long. Just CDR3 DNA is preserved here, 39 bases in frame from base 1. Trimming removed 4 bases from V and 5 bases from J; the gene matches leave 6 bases unexplained. According to the germline V gene (reference sequence), CDR1 reads GTSNPN and CDR2 reads SVGIG. The sequencing input was naive CD4+ T cells from PBMCs. The cell subset or site label of this sample denotes: CD45RA+ positively selected. The rearranged chain carries TRBV30 and TRBJ2-7; 9 middle bases align to TRBD2. This TCR derives from a man between 18 and 35 years old in good health. Some clones in this sample may be carry-over from other donors' samples. The nucleotide sequence is given as TGTGCCTGGACTCTCGGCGGGGGGGACGAGCAGTACTTC. Its protein product is CAWTLGGGDEQYF.